This T cell receptor (beta chain) was retrieved from a study of T cell repertoires in cytomegalovirus infection (dated by TCRdb to the late 2010s). For the wider study: The peptide stimulations were aimed at well-studied HLA-B-restricted epitopes as well as recently identified HLA-C-restricted CMV epitopes, whose presentation resists viral immunomodulation. Donor HLA type was relevant to the analysis, as public TCR beta signatures indicated carriage of CMV infection together with the matching HLA type. The research as a whole found: Carriers of CMV infection plus the relevant HLA type were discriminated by the cumulative frequency of public TCR beta family members in the study cohort and in an independent approximately 360-donor cohort. The ex vivo response was dominated by HLA-C-restricted CMV-specific TCR beta clonotypes, which also provided the single most frequent clonotype in two of eight donors.

The sequencing machine was an Illumina HiSeq 1500. TCRdb trimmed the raw reads at Q25, called clones with MiXCR and kept productive beta chains. Every CDR3 protein is listed once, alongside the most common genes and DNA of its rows. The sample records about 700,000 distinct CDR3 sequences, around 32% of which are singletons. 15% to 20% of the sample is taken by the ten largest. The junction shows trimming of 6 bases on V and 0 bases on J, and the gene matches do not reach 3 bases of it. The germline V gene specifies SGHTA as CDR1 and FQGNSA as CDR2. The CDR3 has 16 amino acids, counting the end cysteine and phenylalanine. Only CDR3 DNA remains: 48 bases, in frame from the first base. The sample's treatment or condition, from its label and the paper: in vitro stimulation with specific CMV peptide epitopes to enrich CMV-specific T cells. This clonotype appeared a few times. What antigen it recognizes has not been identified. No base qualities exist here, and no much larger clone lies one base off it.

The chain couples TRBV7-2 to TRBJ1-5, and 12 bases in between align with TRBD1. The receptor was derived from a human donor in good health (CMV status not recorded). Some clones in this sample may be carry-over from other donors' samples. The sequenced sample was cultured PBMCs, obtained from culture after CMV antigen stimulation. The CDR3 sequence is CASSRDRGLSNQPQHF. The DNA is TGTGCCAGCAGTAGGGACAGGGGGCTTAGCAATCAGCCCCAGCATTTT.